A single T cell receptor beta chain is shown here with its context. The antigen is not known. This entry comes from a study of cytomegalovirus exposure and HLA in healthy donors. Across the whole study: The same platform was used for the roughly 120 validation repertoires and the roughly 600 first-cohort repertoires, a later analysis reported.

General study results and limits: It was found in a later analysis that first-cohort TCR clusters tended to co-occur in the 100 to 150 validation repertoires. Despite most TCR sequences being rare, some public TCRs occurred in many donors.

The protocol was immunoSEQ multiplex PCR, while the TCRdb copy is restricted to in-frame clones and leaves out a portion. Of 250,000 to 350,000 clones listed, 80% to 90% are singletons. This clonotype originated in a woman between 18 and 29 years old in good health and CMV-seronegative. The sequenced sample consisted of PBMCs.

CDR3 sequence: CASSPWGGHTDTQYF. The CDR3 region has the DNA TGTGCCAGCTCACCCTGGGGAGGGCACACAGATACGCAGTATTTT. V and J are TRBV18 and TRBJ2-3, with 7 bases aligning to TRBD2. Germline V gene lookup returns CDR1 KGHSH and CDR2 LQKENI. Trimming took 3 bases from V and 2 from J; bases not matched to a gene: 5. The CDR3 sequence is 15 residues long.